The 4 T cell receptor beta chains below all came from one sample that was sequenced in a study of blood T cells in healthy people across ages. With a J-beta primer mix and a sample-barcoded 5' primer, a second PCR ran roughly 6 to 12 cycles. TCRdb passed the 5' RACE reads through MiXCR, listing each CDR3 protein once. The sample gives about 1.4 million distinct CDR3 sequences, approximately 60% of which show up once; 5.5% to 8% is in the top ten. The sample consisted of blood. The origin of the receptors is a man younger than 30 in good health.

V usage is TRBV3-1 and J usage is TRBJ2-1, with D unresolved. The CDR3 contains 15 residues. Germline assignment: CDR1 LGHDT and CDR2 YNNKEL (reference sequence). The V end was cut by 1 base, the J end by 8 bases, with 15 bases between. In DNA form, the CDR3 reads TGTGCCAGCAGCCAAGGGCCCGCGCCGTACTATGAGCAGTTCTTC. Its translation is CASSQGPAPYYEQFF.

This clonotype has a single count. J is TRBJ1-4 and V is TRBV7-9; TRBD1 aligns across 7 bases. The length of the CDR3 is 15 residues. The trim removed 1 base at V and 6 bases at J, leaving 5 bases unmatched. In germline, CDR1 is SEHNR, CDR2 FQNEAQ (reference sequence). DNA for the CDR3: TGTGCCAGCAGCTTAGTGCCCGACAGGGATGAAAAACTGTTTTTT. Amino acids: CASSLVPDRDEKLFF.

In its sample, this clonotype was seen a few times. The chain employs TRBV6-5 and TRBJ1-6, with 7 bases matching TRBD1. V was clipped by 4 bases and J by 8 bases; unmatched bases: 8. This CDR3 has 15 residues. Germline loops: CDR1 MNHEY, CDR2 SVGAGI. The CDR3 DNA reads as TGTGCCAGCAGTTTGGGACCGGGACAGCATTCACCCCTCCACTTT. This gives the protein CASSLGPGQHSPLHF.

A few counts support this clonotype. V gene TRBV18 combines with J gene TRBJ2-3; possible D gene TRBD2, 6 bases. The CDR3 has 19 amino acids. Trimming pared 1 base from V and 0 bases from J, leaving 20 bases between. In germline, CDR1 is KGHSH, CDR2 LQKENI. In DNA form, the CDR3 reads TGTGCCAGCTCACCACACGGGGGAGTCGACAGAACTAGCACAGATACGCAGTATTTT. It encodes CASSPHGGVDRTSTDTQYF.